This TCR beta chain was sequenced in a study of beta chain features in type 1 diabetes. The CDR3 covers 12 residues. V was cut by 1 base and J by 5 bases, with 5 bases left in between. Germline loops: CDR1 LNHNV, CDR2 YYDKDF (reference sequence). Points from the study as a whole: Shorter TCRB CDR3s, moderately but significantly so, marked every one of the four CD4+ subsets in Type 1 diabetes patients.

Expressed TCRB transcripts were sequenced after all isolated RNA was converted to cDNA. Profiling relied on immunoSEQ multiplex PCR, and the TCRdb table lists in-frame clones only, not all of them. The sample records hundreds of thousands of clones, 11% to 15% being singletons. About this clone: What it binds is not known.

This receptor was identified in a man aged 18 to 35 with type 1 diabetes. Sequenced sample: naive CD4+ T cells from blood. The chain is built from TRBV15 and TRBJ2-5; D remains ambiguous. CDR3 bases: TGTGCCACCAGCAGAGGGGCGGAGACCCAGTACTTC. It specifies CATSRGAETQYF.